This T cell receptor (beta chain) originates from a study of T cell responses to AZD1222 COVID-19 vaccine. Findings and limits, study-wide: Variant regions that are unmutated are reportedly the target of nearly half of spike-specific TCRs. Vaccination with two AZD1222 doses was followed by a rise in Spike-specific TCR breadth and depth. Females made up more of the donors, who were largely white British, and clonal diversity may have come out too low. Repertoires were collected only later (after the peak T cell response had occurred).

The CDR3 is made up of 15 amino acids. Germline CDR1 reads MNHEY; CDR2 reads SMNVEV (reference sequence). The V gene lost 4 bases and the J gene lost 2 bases, with 14 bases spanning the gap. The assay was immunoSEQ multiplex PCR, and TCRdb's table has in-frame clones only and misses some. Here the sample spans 95,000 to 150,000 clones, around 88% being singletons. Comments on this clone: Antigen unknown.

This rearrangement joins TRBV27 to TRBJ1-2, with D uncertain. The source material was peripheral blood, sampled on day 0 of AZD1222 vaccination. This clonotype was obtained from an adult in good health. The CDR3 loop reads CASSSPSESNYGYTF. The CDR3 DNA reads as TGTGCCAGCAGTTCCCCCTCGGAAAGCAACTATGGCTACACCTTC.